This TCR beta chain was identified in a study of neoadjuvant anti-PD-1 for oral cavity cancer. Survey sequencing of tumors mostly used 4.8 ug DNA, two replicates. Clones were sequenced by immunoSEQ multiplex PCR, and TCRdb holds only the in-frame ones, with some missing. The table lists some 11,000 clones, under 65% of them singletons, with approximately 27% in the top ten. This clone was seen more than once but under ten times. Germline V CDR1 and CDR2: SGHTA, FQGNSA. Trimming took 5 bases from V and 2 from J, leaving 13 bases between them. This CDR3 contains 15 residues. This material consisted of tumor tissue, taken before nivolumab (anti-PD-1) treatment. The clonotype originates from a person between 40 and 79 years old with oral cavity squamous cell carcinoma. This chain links TRBV7-2 with TRBJ1-5, with a possible D match to TRBD1 (5 bases). CDR3 DNA: TGTGCCAGCAGCCGCGAAGGGACGGGCAATCAGCCCCAGCATTTT. This codes for CASSREGTGNQPQHF.